These 27 T cell receptor beta chains share one sample of origin, sequenced in a study of shared clonotypes between healthy human individuals. Only CD45RO-negative cells positively selected for CCR7 counted as naive CD8 cells, so terminally differentiated effector memory CD45RA+ cells were excluded. The table came from immunoSEQ multiplex PCR; TCRdb's copy has only in-frame clones and leaves some out. The sample lists over 750,000 clones; 96% were seen once. The sequencing input was naive CD8+ T cells sorted from blood. These receptors were taken from a man aged 30-40 years in good health.

V and J are TRBV19 and TRBJ2-1, with 7 bases that match TRBD2. CDR1 is LNHDA, CDR2 SQIVND, per germline (reference sequence). CDR3 length: 16 amino acids. With 9 bases clipped from V and 2 bases from J, the junction kept 13 bases outside the gene matches. The CDR3, as DNA: TGTGCCAGCGGAGGAACTAGCGACTCGACCTACAATGAGCAGTTCTTC. Its translation: CASGGTSDSTYNEQFF.

This clone is a singleton in its sample. The rearrangement links TRBV11-2 to TRBJ2-6; no firm D call. CDR1 and CDR2 (germline): SGHAT, FQNNGV. CDR3 size: 10 residues. With 3 bases removed from V and 12 bases from J, the gap between germline ends came to 3 bases. CDR3 coding DNA: TGTGCCAGCAGCTTTTCCGTCCTGACTTTC. Translation: CASSFSVLTF.

The chain has TRBV27 and TRBJ1-1; 9 bases agree with TRBD1. Germline V gene sequence: CDR1 MNHEY, CDR2 SMNVEV (reference sequence). J lost 1 base, V lost 6 bases, and 9 bases had no gene match. The CDR3 sequence is 16 residues long. CDR3 sequence (DNA): TGTGCCAGCAGCCAATCCGGGACAGGGCCGAACACTGAAGCTTTCTTT. Translated, it gives CASSQSGTGPNTEAFF.

The chain recombines TRBV29-1 with TRBJ2-5; D not resolved. Germline CDR1 reads SQVTM; CDR2 reads ANQGSEA. The length of the CDR3 is 13 residues. V was cut by 4 bases and J by 0 bases, with 9 bases left in between. CDR3 amino acids: CSVGSVNQETQYF. CDR3 bases: TGCAGCGTTGGGTCGGTTAACCAAGAGACCCAGTACTTC.

The chain recombines TRBV5-1 with TRBJ2-2; the D gene is possibly TRBD1 (7 bases). V was trimmed by 2 bases and J by 0 bases, leaving 20 bases between them. The germline CDR1 and CDR2 sequences are SGHRS and YFSETQ. This CDR3 has 19 residues. This CDR3 reads CASSFGRGALFTNTGELFF. In nucleotides, the CDR3 is TGCGCCAGCAGCTTTGGCAGGGGGGCCCTCTTTACGAACACCGGGGAGCTGTTTTTT.

This clone appeared once. The chain links TRBV27 to TRBJ1-5; tentatively, D is TRBD1 (5 bases). Germline CDR1 is MNHEY and CDR2 is SMNVEV (reference sequence). The CDR3 has 13 residues. V was pared by 5 bases and J by 9 bases, with 14 bases between. Here the CDR3 reads CASSGTGTGPQHF. CDR3 in DNA: TGTGCCAGCAGTGGGACGGGCACCGGGCCCCAGCATTTT.

The genes are TRBV20-1 and TRBJ1-1; tentatively, D is TRBD1 (5 bases). Looked up from germline, CDR1 is DFQATT and CDR2 is SNEGSKA (reference sequence). The V end was cut by 6 bases, the J end by 4 bases, with 9 bases between. There are 11 residues in the CDR3. The CDR3 sequence is CSAQGVTEAFF. The DNA of the CDR3 is TGCAGTGCCCAGGGTGTCACTGAAGCTTTCTTT.

CDR3 bases: TGTGCCAGCAGTACAGGGCATAGCAATCAGCCCCAGCATTTT. Translated: CASSTGHSNQPQHF. V is TRBV6-6 and J is TRBJ1-5; D is possibly TRBD1 (6 bases). The CDR3 spans 14 residues. V lost 5 bases and J lost 0, with 8 bases in between. Germline CDR1 MNHNY, CDR2 SVGAGI (reference sequence).

This clone was seen only once. The V and J genes are TRBV4-1 and TRBJ2-7, with D tentatively TRBD1 (7 bases). Looked up from germline, CDR1 is MGHRA and CDR2 is YSYEKL. This CDR3 contains 16 residues. Trimming left V 4 bases short and J 2 bases short, with 18 bases between. CDR3 residues: CASSPRGDERAYEQYF. Written as DNA, the CDR3 is TGCGCCAGCAGCCCCAGGGGGGACGAGAGAGCCTACGAGCAGTACTTC.

V gene TRBV6-1 combines with J gene TRBJ2-1; 9 nucleotides line up with TRBD2. CDR3 size: 16 residues. The germline V gene encodes CDR1 MNHNS and CDR2 SASEGT. V lost 3 bases, J lost 8 bases, and 11 bases stayed unmatched. CDR3 region: CASSEMREGSGYEQFF. CDR3 bases: TGTGCCAGCAGTGAGATGCGGGAGGGTTCGGGCTATGAGCAGTTCTTC.

A word on this clone: Other DNA sequences in the same sample also yield this CDR3. V gene TRBV27 combines with J gene TRBJ2-7; D not resolved. From germline, CDR1 is MNHEY and CDR2 SMNVEV (reference sequence). CDR3 size: 11 residues. Trimming stripped 8 bases from V and 0 bases from J, with 5 bases between. DNA of the CDR3: TGTGCCAGCCGCAACTCCTACGAGCAGTACTTC. It specifies CASRNSYEQYF.

The gene calls are TRBV28 and TRBJ2-2, with no clear D. This CDR3 contains 15 residues. V was trimmed by 8 bases and J by 7 bases, leaving 20 bases between them. Germline CDR1 and CDR2: MDHEN and SYDVKM. The CDR3 DNA reads TGTGCCAGCGAAACTACGGTATTTCAAGGCGGGGAGCTGTTTTTT. Translating it yields CASETTVFQGGELFF.

The chain joins TRBV5-6 to TRBJ2-7; TRBD1 aligns across 7 bases. V lost 4 bases to trimming and J lost 5 bases; unmatched junction nucleotides: 6. CDR3 size: 13 residues. CDR1 is SGHDT and CDR2 is YYEEEE in the germline V gene. The CDR3: CASSTRQGHEQYF. CDR3 DNA sequence: TGTGCCAGCAGCACTCGACAGGGCCACGAGCAGTACTTC. Full variable domain (remainder filled in from reference TRBV5-6 and TRBJ2-7): DAGVTQSPTHLIKTRGQQVTLRCSPKSGHDTVSWYQQALGQGPQFIFQYYEEEERQRGNFPDRFSGHQFPNYSSELNVNALLLGDSALYLCASSTRQGHEQYFGPGTRLTVT.

V usage is TRBV14 and J usage is TRBJ1-1, with 7 bases matching TRBD1. Germline loops: CDR1 SGHDN, CDR2 FVKESK. The CDR3 contains 15 residues. With V trimmed by 1 base and J by 4 bases, 6 bases remained unmatched. This CDR3 reads CASSQGRGRGTEAFF. The CDR3 region has the DNA TGTGCCAGCAGCCAAGGGAGGGGGCGCGGCACTGAAGCTTTCTTT.

This sequence joins TRBV14 and TRBJ2-5, with D perhaps matching TRBD1 (5 bases). The V gene lost 1 base and the J gene lost 2 bases, with 14 bases spanning the gap. The CDR3 is made up of 16 amino acids. Germline V lookup: CDR1 SGHDN, CDR2 FVKESK. CDR3 loop: CASSQAGTGRQETQYF. The CDR3 coding sequence is TGTGCCAGCAGCCAAGCGGGTACAGGTCGTCAAGAGACCCAGTACTTC.

The V gene is TRBV7-9, the J gene TRBJ2-3, with TRBD1 as a possible D gene (7 bases). The CDR3 runs 17 residues. Germline loops: CDR1 SEHNR, CDR2 FQNEAQ (reference sequence). Trimming removed 1 base from V and 6 bases from J, with 20 bases in between. The CDR3 DNA reads TGTGCCAGCAGCTTAGGGGGGGACAGCCCCGCTCAGGATACGCAGTATTTT. Its translation: CASSLGGDSPAQDTQYF.

The rearrangement uses TRBV4-1 and TRBJ2-7; TRBD1 is a possible D gene (5 bases). With 5 bases removed from V and 8 bases from J, the gap between germline ends came to 22 bases. CDR3 length: 15 amino acids. From germline, CDR1 is MGHRA and CDR2 YSYEKL. The CDR3 sequence: CASSSVTSDTGQQYF. The CDR3 region has the DNA TGCGCCAGCAGCTCCGTCACCTCGGACACCGGACAGCAGTACTTC.

The chain recombines TRBV7-9 with TRBJ2-1; 7 nucleotides line up with TRBD1. Trimming cost V 4 bases and J 4 bases; bases outside gene matches: 7. Germline V gene data show CDR1 as SEHNR and CDR2 as FQNEAQ (reference sequence). The CDR3 is 15 residues long. For the CDR3, the DNA is TGTGCCAGCAGCTCAGGACAGGATTCATACAATGAGCAGTTCTTC. Translating it yields CASSSGQDSYNEQFF.

CDR3 nucleotide sequence: TGTGCCAGCAGCCTAAACGGCGGGAGCTTCTACGAGCAGTACTTC. This codes for CASSLNGGSFYEQYF. V and J are TRBV11-2 and TRBJ2-7; TRBD2 matches at 7 bases. CDR3 length: 15 residues. Germline loops: CDR1 SGHAT, CDR2 FQNNGV. The V and J ends lost 5 bases and 3 bases, in that order; junction bases with no gene match: 10.

CDR3 in DNA: TGTGCCGGACGGGGAGTTTCTGGGGCCAACGTCCTGACTTTC. It translates to CAGRGVSGANVLTF. The V and J genes are TRBV2 and TRBJ2-6, with D tentatively TRBD2 (5 bases). Between the trimmed V and J ends, which lost 11 bases and 1 base, there was a span of 12 bases. This CDR3 has 14 residues. Germline V gene lookup returns CDR1 SNHLY and CDR2 FYNNEI.

The J gene is TRBJ1-4, the V gene TRBV4-1, with D possibly being TRBD1 (5 bases). The CDR3 runs to 15 residues. Trimming removed 4 bases from V and 7 bases from J, with 16 bases in between. Germline assignment: CDR1 MGHRA and CDR2 YSYEKL. The CDR3 nucleotides are TGCGCCAGCAGCCTCGATTGGGGACTGAGTGAAAAACTGTTTTTT. This encodes CASSLDWGLSEKLFF.

The V gene is TRBV6-1, the J gene TRBJ2-7; 15 bases align to TRBD2. The CDR3 runs 18 residues. Per the germline V gene, CDR1 is MNHNS and CDR2 is SASEGT. The V gene end was trimmed by 2 bases and the J gene end by 2 bases; junction bases not matched to a gene: 7. This chain's CDR3 is CASSEFPGLAGGTYEQYF. The CDR3 coding sequence is TGTGCCAGCAGTGAATTCCCGGGACTAGCGGGAGGAACCTACGAGCAGTACTTC.

The J gene is TRBJ2-1, the V gene TRBV29-1; TRBD2 matches 10 bases. The trim removed 2 bases at V and 7 bases at J, leaving 5 bases unmatched. CDR1 and CDR2 from the germline V gene are SQVTM and ANQGSEA. The CDR3 totals 14 residues. The CDR3 DNA is TGCAGCGTTGAATTGGCTAGCGGGAGAAATGAGCAGTTCTTC. This gives the protein CSVELASGRNEQFF.

This clone was found once. The chain uses TRBV27 and TRBJ2-2; the D gene could be TRBD1 or TRBD2 (5 bases each). CDR1 is MNHEY, CDR2 SMNVEV, per germline (reference sequence). The CDR3 runs to 16 residues. Trimming removed 7 bases at V and 2 bases at J, with 17 bases between. CDR3 sequence (DNA): TGTGCCAGCACTTCCCTAAGGGGAGCCAACACCGGGGAGCTGTTTTTT. Its protein product is CASTSLRGANTGELFF.

V is TRBV7-2 and J is TRBJ1-1, with 8 bases aligning to TRBD1. This CDR3 has 15 residues. Germline values: CDR1 SGHTA, CDR2 FQGNSA. The V segment lost 5 bases and the J segment 4 bases; nucleotides outside the gene matches: 9. CDR3 amino acids: CASSDLRQGRTEAFF. The CDR3 coding sequence is TGTGCCAGCAGCGACCTTAGACAGGGGCGCACTGAAGCTTTCTTT.

V usage is TRBV7-9 and J usage is TRBJ2-7; 10 bases align to TRBD2. V lost 5 bases to trimming and J lost 2 bases; unmatched junction nucleotides: 6. The V gene's germline CDR1 is SEHNR and CDR2 FQNEAQ (reference sequence). The CDR3 extends over 15 amino acids. This CDR3 reads CASSATSGEPYEQYF. CDR3 DNA: TGTGCCAGCAGCGCCACTAGCGGGGAACCCTACGAGCAGTACTTC.

The rearrangement joins TRBV7-9 to TRBJ2-2, with 12 bases lining up with TRBD2. From germline, CDR1 is SEHNR and CDR2 FQNEAQ (reference sequence). The V and J ends lost 4 bases and 1 base, in that order; junction bases with no gene match: 7. This CDR3 is 18 amino acids long. The CDR3 coding sequence is TGTGCCAGCAGCTCAGACCGACTAGCGGGAGAGAACACCGGGGAGCTGTTTTTT. Translating gives CASSSDRLAGENTGELFF.